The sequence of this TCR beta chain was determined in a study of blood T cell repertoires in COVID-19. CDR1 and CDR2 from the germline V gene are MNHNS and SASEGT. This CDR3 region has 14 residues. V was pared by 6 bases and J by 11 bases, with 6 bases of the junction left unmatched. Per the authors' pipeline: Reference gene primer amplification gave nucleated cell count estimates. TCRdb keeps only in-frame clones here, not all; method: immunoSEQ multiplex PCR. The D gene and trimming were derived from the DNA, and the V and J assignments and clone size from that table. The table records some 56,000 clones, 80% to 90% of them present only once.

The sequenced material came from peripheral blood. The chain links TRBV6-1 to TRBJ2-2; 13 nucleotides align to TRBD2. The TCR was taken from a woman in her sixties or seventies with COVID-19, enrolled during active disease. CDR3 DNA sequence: TGTGCCAGCAGGCGTAGGACTAGCGGGGGCGAGCTGTTTTTT. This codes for CASRRRTSGGELFF.